This T cell receptor (beta chain) came from a study of blood T cell repertoires in COVID-19. Study-wide background: The samples span acute and convalescent COVID-19 from the United States, Italy and Spain.

Germline lookup yields CDR1 MNHEY and CDR2 SVGAGI. The CDR3 spans 15 residues. Germline trimming cut 5 bases from V and 5 bases from J; bases unmatched to any gene: 8. This clone was counted a single time. Profiled with immunoSEQ multiplex PCR; TCRdb holds only in-frame clones, not every one. The top ten hold approximately 1.7% of the sample, which has some 260,000 clones, 85% to 90% seen once. The participants were between about 18 and 90 years old and came from roughly 24 US areas. The chain carries TRBV6-5 and TRBJ2-3; 9 bases agree with TRBD1. The clonotype comes from a man in his forties who had recovered from COVID-19. The specimen sequenced was PBMCs or T cells enriched from blood (not recorded which). The CDR3, as DNA: TGTGCCAGCAGTCCGGTGGGACAGGGCATAGATACGCAGTATTTT. Residues: CASSPVGQGIDTQYF.